The clone carrying this T cell receptor (beta chain) has only a few counts. The antigen is undetermined. Each sample yielded at least 6.5 million isolated PBMCs. Trimming took 2 bases from V and 4 from J, leaving 12 bases between them. The germline V gene encodes CDR1 MDHEN and CDR2 SYDVKM. This CDR3 region has 14 residues. A second PCR of 7 to 11 cycles used a sample-barcoded 5' primer and a J-beta primer mix. MiXCR, applied by TCRdb to the 5' RACE reads, yields one record per CDR3 protein. The sample records some 700,000 distinct CDR3 sequences, approximately 22% being singletons. The sample originates from a study of blood T cells in healthy people across ages. Regarding the study as a whole: There was no known CMV status for donors, so expanded clonotype changes were possibly confounded. A roughly linear age-dependent decrease characterized TCR beta diversity per million T cells.

The chain employs TRBV28 and TRBJ2-7; D remains ambiguous. The specimen sequenced was blood. The TCR comes from a man between 65 and 85 years old in good health. The CDR3 loop is CASSLLWATYEQYF. The DNA for the CDR3 is TGTGCCAGCAGTTTACTGTGGGCAACTTACGAGCAGTACTTC.